This T cell receptor beta chain was captured by sequencing in a study of identifying expanded T cells in peripheral blood. Study-level findings and limits: Roughly two-week clone count variance significantly increased as total template count grew. Approximately 1.1 clones differed between technical replicates, versus approximately 17 and 20 over time.

In the case of this clone: Its antigen is currently unknown.

Some clones are missing from TCRdb's copy, which holds only in-frame ones; the method was immunoSEQ multiplex PCR. The table records 70,000 to 100,000 clones, approximately 90% of them present only once. No infections or other immune events were documented during collection. Input material: blood. The origin of this receptor is a person aged 18 to 70 in good health.

The DNA of the CDR3 is TGCGCCAGCAGCTTGGACCCAGGCACCACCGGGGAGCTGTTTTTT. Translated: CASSLDPGTTGELFF. The rearrangement links TRBV5-1 to TRBJ2-2; D is uncertain. Between the trimmed V and J ends, which lost 0 bases and 4 bases, there was a span of 10 bases. The CDR3 is made up of 15 amino acids. From germline, CDR1 is SGHRS and CDR2 YFSETQ. The variable domain in full, completed from reference TRBV5-1 and TRBJ2-2, reads KAGVTQTPRYLIKTRGQQVTLSCSPISGHRSVSWYQQTPGQGLQFLFEYFSETQRNKGNFPGRFSGRQFSNSRSEMNVSTLELGDSALYLCASSLDPGTTGELFFGEGSRLTVL.